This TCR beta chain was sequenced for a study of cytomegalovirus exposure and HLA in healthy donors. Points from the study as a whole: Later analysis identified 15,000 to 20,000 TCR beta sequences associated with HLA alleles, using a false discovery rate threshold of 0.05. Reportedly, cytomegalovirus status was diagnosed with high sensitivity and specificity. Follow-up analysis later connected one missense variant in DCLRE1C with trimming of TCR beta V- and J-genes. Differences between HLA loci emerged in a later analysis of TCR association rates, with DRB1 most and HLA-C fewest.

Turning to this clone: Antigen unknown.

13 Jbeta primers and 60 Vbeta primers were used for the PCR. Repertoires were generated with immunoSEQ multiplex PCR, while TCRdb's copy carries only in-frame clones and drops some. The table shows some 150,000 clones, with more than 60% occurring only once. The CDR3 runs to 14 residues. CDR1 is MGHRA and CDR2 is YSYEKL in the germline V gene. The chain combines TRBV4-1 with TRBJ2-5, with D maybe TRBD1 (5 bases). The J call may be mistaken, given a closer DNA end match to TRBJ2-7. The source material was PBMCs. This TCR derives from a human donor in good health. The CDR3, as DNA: TGCGCCAGCAGCCAAGGACAGCGACCCTACGAGCAGTACTTC. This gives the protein CASSQGQRPYEQYF.